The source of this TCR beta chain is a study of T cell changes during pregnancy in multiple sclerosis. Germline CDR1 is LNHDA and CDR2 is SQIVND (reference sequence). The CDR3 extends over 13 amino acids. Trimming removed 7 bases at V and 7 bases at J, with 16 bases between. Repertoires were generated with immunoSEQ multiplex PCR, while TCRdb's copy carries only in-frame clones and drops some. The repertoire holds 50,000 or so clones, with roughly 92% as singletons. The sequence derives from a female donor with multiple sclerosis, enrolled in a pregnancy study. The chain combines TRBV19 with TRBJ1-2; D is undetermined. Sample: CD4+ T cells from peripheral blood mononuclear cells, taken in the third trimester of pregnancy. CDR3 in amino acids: CASTPVWSGGYTF. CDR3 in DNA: TGTGCCAGTACCCCGGTTTGGAGTGGTGGCTACACCTTC.